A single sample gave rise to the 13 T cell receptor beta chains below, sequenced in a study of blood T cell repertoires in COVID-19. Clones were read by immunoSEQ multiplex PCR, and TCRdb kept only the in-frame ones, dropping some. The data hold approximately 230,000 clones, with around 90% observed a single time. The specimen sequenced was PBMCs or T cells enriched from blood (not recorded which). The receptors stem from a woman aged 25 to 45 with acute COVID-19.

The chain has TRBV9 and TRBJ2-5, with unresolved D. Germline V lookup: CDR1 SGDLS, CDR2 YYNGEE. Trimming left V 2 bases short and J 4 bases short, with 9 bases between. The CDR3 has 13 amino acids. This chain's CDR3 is CASSVWAGETQYF. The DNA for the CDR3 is TGTGCCAGCAGCGTGTGGGCCGGAGAGACCCAGTACTTC.

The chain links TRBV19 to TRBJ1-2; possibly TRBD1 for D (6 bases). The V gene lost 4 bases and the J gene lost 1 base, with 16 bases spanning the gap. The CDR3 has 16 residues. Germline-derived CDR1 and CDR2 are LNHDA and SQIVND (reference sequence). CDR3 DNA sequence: TGTGCCAGTAGTACATTCACCCGGACAGTTAACTATGGCTACACCTTC. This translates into CASSTFTRTVNYGYTF. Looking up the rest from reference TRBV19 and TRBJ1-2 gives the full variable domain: DGGITQSPKYLFRKEGQNVTLSCEQNLNHDAMYWYRQDPGQGLRLIYYSQIVNDFQKGDIAEGYSVSREKKESFPLTVTSAQKNPTAFYLCASSTFTRTVNYGYTFGSGTRLTVV.

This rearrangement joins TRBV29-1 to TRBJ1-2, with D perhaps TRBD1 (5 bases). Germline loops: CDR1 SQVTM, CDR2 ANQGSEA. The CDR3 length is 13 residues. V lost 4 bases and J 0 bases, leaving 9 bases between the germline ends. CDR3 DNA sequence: TGCAGCGTTGGCCAGGGTTCTAACTATGGCTACACCTTC. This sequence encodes CSVGQGSNYGYTF.

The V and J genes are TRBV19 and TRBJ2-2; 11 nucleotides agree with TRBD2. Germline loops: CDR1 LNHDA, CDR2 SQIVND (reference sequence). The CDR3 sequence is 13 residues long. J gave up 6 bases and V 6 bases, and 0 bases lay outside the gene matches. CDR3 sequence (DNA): TGTGCCAGTAGACTAGCGGGGGCCGGGGAGCTGTTTTTT. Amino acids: CASRLAGAGELFF.

The DNA for the CDR3 is TGTGCCAGCAGGATCCGGCCGGAGCGGGGAGAGCGCCACGAGCAGTACTTC. Translated, it gives CASRIRPERGERHEQYF. The chain employs TRBV28 and TRBJ2-7; 7 positions match TRBD2. The CDR3 is 17 residues long. Per germline, CDR1 MDHEN and CDR2 SYDVKM. V trimming: 6 bases; J trimming: 5 bases; junction bases outside the gene matches: 19.

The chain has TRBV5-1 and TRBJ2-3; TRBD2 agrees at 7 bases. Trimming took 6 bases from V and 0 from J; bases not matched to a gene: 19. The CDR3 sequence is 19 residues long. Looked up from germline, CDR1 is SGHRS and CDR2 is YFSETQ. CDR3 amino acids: CASTKLGEPSGSSTDTQYF. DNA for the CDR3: TGCGCCAGCACCAAATTGGGGGAGCCTAGCGGTTCTAGCACAGATACGCAGTATTTT.

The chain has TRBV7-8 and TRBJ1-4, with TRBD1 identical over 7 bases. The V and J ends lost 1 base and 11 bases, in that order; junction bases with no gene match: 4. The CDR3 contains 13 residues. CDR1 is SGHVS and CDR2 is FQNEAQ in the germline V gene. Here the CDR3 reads CASSLGSQGKLFF. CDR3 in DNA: TGTGCCAGCAGCTTAGGGTCACAGGGGAAACTGTTTTTT. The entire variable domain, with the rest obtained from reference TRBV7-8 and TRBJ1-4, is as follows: GAGVSQSPRYKVAKRGQDVALRCDPISGHVSLFWYQQALGQGPEFLTYFQNEAQLDKSGLPSDRFFAERPEGSVSTLKIQRTQQEDSAVYLCASSLGSQGKLFFGSGTQLSVL.

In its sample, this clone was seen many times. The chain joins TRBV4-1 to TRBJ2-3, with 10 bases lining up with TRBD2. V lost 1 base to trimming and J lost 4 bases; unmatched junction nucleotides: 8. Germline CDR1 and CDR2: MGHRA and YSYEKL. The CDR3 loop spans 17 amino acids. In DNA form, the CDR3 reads TGCGCCAGCAGCCAAGCCCCTAGCGGGAGTCGCCCAGATACGCAGTATTTT. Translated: CASSQAPSGSRPDTQYF.

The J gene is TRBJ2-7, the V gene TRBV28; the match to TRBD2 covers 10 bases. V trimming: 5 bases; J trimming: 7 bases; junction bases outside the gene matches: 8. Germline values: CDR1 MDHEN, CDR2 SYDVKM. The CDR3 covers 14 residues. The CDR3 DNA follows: TGTGCCAGCAGTCGTCTAGCGGGAGTTAGAGAGCAGTACTTC. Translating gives CASSRLAGVREQYF.

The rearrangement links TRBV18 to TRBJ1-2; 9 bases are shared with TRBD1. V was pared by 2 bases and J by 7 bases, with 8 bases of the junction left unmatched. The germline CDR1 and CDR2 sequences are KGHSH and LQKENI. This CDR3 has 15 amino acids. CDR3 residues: CASSPRQGDLVGYTF. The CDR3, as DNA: TGTGCCAGCTCACCAAGACAGGGGGATCTTGTTGGCTACACCTTC.

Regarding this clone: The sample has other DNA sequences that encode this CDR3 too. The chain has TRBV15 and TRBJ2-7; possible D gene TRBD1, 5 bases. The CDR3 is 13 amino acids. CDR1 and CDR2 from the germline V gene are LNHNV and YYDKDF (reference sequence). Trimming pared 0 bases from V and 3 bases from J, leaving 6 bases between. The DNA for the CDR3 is TGTGCCACCAGCAGAGATAGGGGCTACGAGCAGTACTTC. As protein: CATSRDRGYEQYF.

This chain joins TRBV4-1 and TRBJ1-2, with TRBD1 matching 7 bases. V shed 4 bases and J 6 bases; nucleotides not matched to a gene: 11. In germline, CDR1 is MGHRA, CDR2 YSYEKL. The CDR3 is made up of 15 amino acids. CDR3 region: CASSLSRTGMDGYTF. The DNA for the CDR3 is TGCGCCAGCAGCCTTTCTAGGACAGGAATGGATGGCTACACCTTC.

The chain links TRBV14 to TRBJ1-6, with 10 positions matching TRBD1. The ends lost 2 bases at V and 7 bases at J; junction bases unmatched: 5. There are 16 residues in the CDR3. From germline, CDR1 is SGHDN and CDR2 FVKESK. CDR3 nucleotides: TGTGCCAGCAGCCAATTGGGACAGGGGATCAATTCACCCCTCCACTTT. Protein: CASSQLGQGINSPLHF.